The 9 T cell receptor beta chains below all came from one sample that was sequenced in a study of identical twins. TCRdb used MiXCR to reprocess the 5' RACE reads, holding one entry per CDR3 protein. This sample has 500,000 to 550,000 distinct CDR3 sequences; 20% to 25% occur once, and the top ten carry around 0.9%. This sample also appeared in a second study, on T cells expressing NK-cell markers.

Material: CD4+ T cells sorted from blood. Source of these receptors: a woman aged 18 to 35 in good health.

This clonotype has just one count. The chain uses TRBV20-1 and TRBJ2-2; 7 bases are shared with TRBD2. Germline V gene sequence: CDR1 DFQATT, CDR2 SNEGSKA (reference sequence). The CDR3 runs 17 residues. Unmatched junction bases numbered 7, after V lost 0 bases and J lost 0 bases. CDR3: CSARDSSGLANTGELFF. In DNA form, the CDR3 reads TGCAGTGCTAGAGATAGCAGTGGACTAGCGAACACCGGGGAGCTGTTTTTT.

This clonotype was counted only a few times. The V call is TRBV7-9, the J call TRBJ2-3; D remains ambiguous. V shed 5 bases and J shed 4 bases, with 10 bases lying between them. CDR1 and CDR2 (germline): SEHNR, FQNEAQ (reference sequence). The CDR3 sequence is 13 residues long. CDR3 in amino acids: CASSSRYPDTQYF. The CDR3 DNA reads TGTGCCAGCAGCAGCCGTTACCCAGATACGCAGTATTTT.

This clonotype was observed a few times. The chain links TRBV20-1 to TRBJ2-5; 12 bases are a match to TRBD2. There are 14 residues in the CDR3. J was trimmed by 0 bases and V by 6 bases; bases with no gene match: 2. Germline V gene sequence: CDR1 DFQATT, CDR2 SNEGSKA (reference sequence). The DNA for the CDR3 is TGCAGTGCCCTAGCGGGAGGGTACCAAGAGACCCAGTACTTC. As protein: CSALAGGYQETQYF.

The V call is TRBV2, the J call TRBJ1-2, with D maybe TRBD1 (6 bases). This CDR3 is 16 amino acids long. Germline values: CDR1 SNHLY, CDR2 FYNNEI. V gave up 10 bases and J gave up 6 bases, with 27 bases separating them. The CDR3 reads CATRWGPSPRPDGYTF. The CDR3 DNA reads TGTGCCACCCGGTGGGGGCCTTCTCCGAGGCCGGATGGCTACACCTTC.

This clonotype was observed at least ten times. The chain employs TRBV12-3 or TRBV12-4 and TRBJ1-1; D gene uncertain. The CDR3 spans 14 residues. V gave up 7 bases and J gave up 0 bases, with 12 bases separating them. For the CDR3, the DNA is TGTGCCAGCACCAGTGGCGGTCTGAACACTGAAGCTTTCTTT. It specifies CASTSGGLNTEAFF.

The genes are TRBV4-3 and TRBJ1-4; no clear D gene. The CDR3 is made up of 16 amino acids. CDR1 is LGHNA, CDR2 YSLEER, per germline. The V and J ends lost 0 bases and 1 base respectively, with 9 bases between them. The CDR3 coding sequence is TGCGCCAGCAGCCAAGATCTGGCGGGAACTAATGAAAAACTGTTTTTT. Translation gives CASSQDLAGTNEKLFF.

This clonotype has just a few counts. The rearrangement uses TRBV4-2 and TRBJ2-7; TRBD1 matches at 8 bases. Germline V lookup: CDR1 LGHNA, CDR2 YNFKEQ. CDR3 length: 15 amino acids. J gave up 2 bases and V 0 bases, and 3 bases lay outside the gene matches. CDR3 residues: CASSQEQGATYEQYF. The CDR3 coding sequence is TGTGCCAGCAGCCAAGAGCAGGGGGCTACCTACGAGCAGTACTTC.

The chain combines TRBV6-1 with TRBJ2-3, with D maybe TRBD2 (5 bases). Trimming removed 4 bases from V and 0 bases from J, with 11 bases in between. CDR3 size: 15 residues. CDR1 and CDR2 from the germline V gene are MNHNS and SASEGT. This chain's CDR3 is CASSAARASTDTQYF. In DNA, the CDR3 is TGTGCCAGCAGTGCCGCGAGGGCAAGCACAGATACGCAGTATTTT.

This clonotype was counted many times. CDR3 loop: CASSLAGPSYNEQFF. For the CDR3, the DNA is TGTGCCAGCAGTTTAGCGGGGCCATCCTACAATGAGCAGTTCTTC. The chain carries TRBV12-3 or TRBV12-4 and TRBJ2-1; a possible D gene is TRBD1 (5 bases). The CDR3 contains 15 residues. V was cut by 0 bases and J by 1 base, with 7 bases left in between.